This T cell receptor beta chain was obtained from a study of vaccination and CD4 T cells after COVID-19. Study-level points and caveats: Clonotypes reactive to SARS-CoV-2 had a median that went up from around 20 to 38, but not significantly.

Sequenced with the Oncomine TCR Beta short-read assay was DNA taken from cultured CD4+ T cells. TCRdb reprocessed the PCR reads with MiXCR, giving one entry per CDR3 protein. The sample consists of about 5,500 distinct CDR3 sequences, about 71% of them appearing once. The treatment here: roughly 10-day PBMC culture with coronavirus spike peptide pools or control peptides (ViraFEST assay). V shed 0 bases and J shed 0 bases, with 5 bases lying between them. This CDR3 has 13 residues. Germline CDR1 is DFQATT and CDR2 is SNEGSKA (reference sequence). As for this clonotype: Antigen: not known.

The sequence derives from a human donor who had recovered from COVID-19. The specimen sequenced was CD4+ T cells from blood, cultured in vitro. The V call is TRBV20-1, the J call TRBJ1-2, with D unresolved. The CDR3 nucleotides read TGCAGTGCTAGAGACGCAGCTAACTATGGCTACACCTTC. Protein: CSARDAANYGYTF.